The 3 T cell receptor beta chains given below trace back to one sample, sequenced in a study of cytomegalovirus exposure and HLA in healthy donors (dated by TCRdb to 2016 to 2017). Library preparation was by the immunoSEQ multiplex PCR assay. A mixture of 60 forward primers for TCR Vbeta segments and 13 reverse primers for TCR Jbeta segments was used in the multiplex PCR. Held by TCRdb, this immuneACCESS table contains in-frame sequences only and omits some clones. Under half of the omission traces to an unresolved V gene where checked; the cause of the rest is unknown. This sample has some 130,000 clones in its table, and approximately 80% of those were observed once. The ten largest clonotypes hold approximately 0.93% of the sample. Sequencing used PBMCs. The receptors stem from a human donor in good health.

The rearrangement uses TRBV9 and TRBJ1-1; no firm D call. CDR1 and CDR2 from the germline V gene are SGDLS and YYNGEE. Trimming removed 3 bases from V and 0 bases from J, with 15 bases in between. This CDR3 region has 16 residues. This CDR3 reads CASSGNPGFMNTEAFF. For the CDR3, the DNA is TGTGCCAGCAGCGGTAATCCGGGGTTTATGAACACTGAAGCTTTCTTT.

CDR3 amino acids: CASSAQGADNEKLFF. CDR3 DNA: TGTGCCAGCAGCGCACAGGGAGCCGATAATGAAAAACTGTTTTTT. This chain connects TRBV9 to TRBJ1-4; D may be TRBD1 (6 bases). This CDR3 is 15 amino acids long. Deletions cut 3 bases from V and 4 bases from J, with 13 bases between. CDR1 is SGDLS and CDR2 is YYNGEE in the germline V gene.

J is TRBJ2-3 and V is TRBV10-1; possible D gene TRBD2, 6 bases. The CDR3 spans 14 residues. The germline gives CDR1 WNHNN, CDR2 SYGVQD (reference sequence). The V gene lost 0 bases and the J gene lost 3 bases, with 7 bases spanning the gap. The CDR3 sequence: CASSESGGTDTQYF. CDR3 DNA sequence: TGCGCCAGCAGTGAGTCTGGGGGGACAGATACGCAGTATTTT.